The rows below give T cell receptor beta chains drawn from one sample of a study of CD8 T cells in ankylosing spondylitis. MiXCR, applied by TCRdb to the 5' RACE reads, yields one record per CDR3 protein. The sample yields about 840,000 distinct CDR3 sequences, around 11% seen once. The sequencing sample was made of blood, either unsorted or a sorted T cell fraction (not recorded which). The receptors shown here come from a male donor with ankylosing spondylitis. The conserved cysteine and the conserved F or W are not part of the CDR3 here. The order of the fields is CDR3 length, V gene, CDR3 protein.

12	TRBV20-1	SALTGRYTGELF
11	TRBV10-3	AIRQGMSGEQY
15	TRBV7-9	ASSSTNRGPNTGELF
13	TRBV6-5	ASSYSGDPWSPLH
10	TRBV29-1	SVATGGYEQY
13	TRBV10-2	ASSVYRTGTDTQY
11	TRBV7-8	ASRISPNSPLH
12	TRBV5-1	ASSLAGYTYEQY
12	TRBV20-1	SASRSGNLSPLH
11	TRBV27	ASSLYRRDTQY
9	TRBV7-9	ASTQANEQY
11	TRBV20-1	SATPGTGSEQY
10	TRBV20-1	SALQGNYEQY
15	TRBV24-1	ATSDPSTRERGETQY
11	TRBV15	ATSKQQGIQLF
13	TRBV7-2	ASRPRQGTNTEAF
12	TRBV6-2/TRBV6-3	ASRTRDTSYEQY
14	TRBV9	ASSVGEWSWNTEAF
13	TRBV20-1	SARDPTGFGEKLF
14	TRBV9	ASSVDGGGAYNEQF
14	TRBV11-3	ASSARGGPYQETQY
12	TRBV10-3	AISSLRRTGELF
14	TRBV7-2	ASSFAGTRSTDTQY
15	TRBV28	ASSPHPRQLMNSPLH
13	TRBV9	ASSASGGHTYEQY
15	TRBV6-2/TRBV6-3	ASSRWTSGIGTDTQY
12	TRBV7-2	ASSLSRVRETQY
10	TRBV7-2	ASSLSAGGPF
12	TRBV6-1	ASSVSGMNQPQH
13	TRBV5-1	ASSRRSLGHYEQY
13	TRBV5-1	ASSLAGSSHNEQF
12	TRBV12-3/TRBV12-4	ASTLAGITDTQY
12	TRBV7-2	ASSYGTDQRGQY
15	TRBV6-5	ASSYGNPGQGNSPLH
8	TRBV30	AWTGTEAF
13	TRBV10-3	AIQRAAESYNEQF
12	TRBV6-1	ASSLQGGVTEAF
9	TRBV7-6	ASSSTGRIA
9	TRBV12-5	ASGSRETQY
15	TRBV6-1	ASSASTGTINTGELF
12	TRBV20-1	SALGPVTYNEQF
13	TRBV5-1	ASSLRGVIYNEQF
14	TRBV5-1	ASSLALSDGNTEAF
12	TRBV7-8	ASRDYRAPYEQY
12	TRBV27	ASSLGYLDTEAF
13	TRBV24-1	ATSDPGQCSEKLF
10	TRBV29-1	SISEGAGKQY
15	TRBV5-1	ASSLADRSNDNQPQH
12	TRBV7-2	ASLPSGGLNEQF
10	TRBV28	ASSSVGDTQY
13	TRBV7-2	ASSPQTGSSYEQY
11	TRBV7-2	ASSLGVTGIAF
12	TRBV6-1	ASSRDRGPTEAF
13	TRBV15	ATSRISVRAYGYT
18	TRBV4-3	ASSQEGGSGIYLSYNEQF
12	TRBV7-2	ASSFTPANYGYT
16	TRBV25-1	ASGGTGTASSYNSPLH
11	TRBV18	ASSLQGNEKLF